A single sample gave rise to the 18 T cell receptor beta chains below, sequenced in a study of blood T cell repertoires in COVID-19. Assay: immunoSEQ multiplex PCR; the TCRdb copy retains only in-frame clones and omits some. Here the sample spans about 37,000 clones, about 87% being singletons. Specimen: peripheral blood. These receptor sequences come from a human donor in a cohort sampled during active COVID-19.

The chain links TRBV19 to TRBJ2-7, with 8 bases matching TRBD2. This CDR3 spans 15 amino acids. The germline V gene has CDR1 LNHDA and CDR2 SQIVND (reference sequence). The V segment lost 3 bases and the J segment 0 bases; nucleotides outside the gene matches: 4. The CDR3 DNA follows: TGTGCCAGTAGTATGAAGCGGGAGAGCTCCTACGAGCAGTACTTC. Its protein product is CASSMKRESSYEQYF.

This chain's CDR3 is CASSQETGGSYEQFF. In nucleotides, the CDR3 is TGCGCCAGCAGCCAAGAGACAGGGGGCTCTTATGAGCAGTTCTTC. The rearrangement uses TRBV4-3 and TRBJ2-1, with 10 bases lining up with TRBD1. V lost 0 bases, J lost 8 bases, and 4 bases stayed unmatched. CDR3 length equals 15 residues. The germline CDR1 and CDR2 sequences are LGHNA and YSLEER.

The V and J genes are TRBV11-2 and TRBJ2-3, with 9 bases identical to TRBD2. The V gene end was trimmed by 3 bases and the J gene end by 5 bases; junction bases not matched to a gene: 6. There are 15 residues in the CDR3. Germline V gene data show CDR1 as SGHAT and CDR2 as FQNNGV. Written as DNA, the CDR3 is TGTGCCAGCAGCTTGGGGCGGGGGGGCCGAGATACGCAGTATTTT. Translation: CASSLGRGGRDTQYF.

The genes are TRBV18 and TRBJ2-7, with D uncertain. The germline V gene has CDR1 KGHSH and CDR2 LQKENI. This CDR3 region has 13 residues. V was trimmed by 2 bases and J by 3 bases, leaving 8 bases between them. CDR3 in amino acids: CASSPLSSYEQYF. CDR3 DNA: TGTGCCAGCTCACCATTATCCAGCTACGAGCAGTACTTC.

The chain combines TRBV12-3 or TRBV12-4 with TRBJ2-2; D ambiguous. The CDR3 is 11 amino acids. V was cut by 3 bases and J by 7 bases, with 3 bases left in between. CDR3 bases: TGTGCCAGCAGTTTTCTCGGGGAGCTGTTTTTT. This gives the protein CASSFLGELFF.

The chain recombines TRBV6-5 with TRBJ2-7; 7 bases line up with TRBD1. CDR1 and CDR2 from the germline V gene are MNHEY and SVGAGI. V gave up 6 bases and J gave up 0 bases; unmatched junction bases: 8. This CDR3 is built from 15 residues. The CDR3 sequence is CASSRSTGSSYEQYF. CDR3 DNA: TGTGCCAGCAGCCGCTCGACAGGGAGCTCCTACGAGCAGTACTTC.

The CDR3 DNA is TGTGCCAGCCCCCCATCGAGTGGGCGAGAGACCCAGTACTTC. It yields the protein CASPPSSGRETQYF. The V call is TRBV7-9, the J call TRBJ2-5; D gene unclear. Trimming left V 8 bases short and J 4 bases short, with 17 bases between. Germline V gene sequence: CDR1 SEHNR, CDR2 FQNEAQ (reference sequence). This CDR3 is built from 14 residues.

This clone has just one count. The CDR3 DNA sequence: TGCAGTGCTAGTGATACCGCGGGGGGGTTCAATGAGCAGTTCTTC. It specifies CSASDTAGGFNEQFF. The J gene is TRBJ2-1, the V gene TRBV20-1; the match to TRBD2 covers 9 bases. Germline CDR1 DFQATT, CDR2 SNEGSKA (reference sequence). The CDR3 totals 15 residues. Trimming at V came to 3 bases and at J to 6 bases, leaving 9 bases not matched to a gene.

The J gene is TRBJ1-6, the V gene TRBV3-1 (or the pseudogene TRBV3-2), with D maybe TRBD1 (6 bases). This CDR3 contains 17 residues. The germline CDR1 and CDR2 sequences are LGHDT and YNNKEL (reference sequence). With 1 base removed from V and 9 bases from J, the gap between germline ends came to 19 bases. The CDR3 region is CASSQVYGQGWSSPLHF. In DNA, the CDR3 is TGTGCCAGCAGCCAAGTGTACGGGCAGGGGTGGAGTTCACCCCTCCACTTT.

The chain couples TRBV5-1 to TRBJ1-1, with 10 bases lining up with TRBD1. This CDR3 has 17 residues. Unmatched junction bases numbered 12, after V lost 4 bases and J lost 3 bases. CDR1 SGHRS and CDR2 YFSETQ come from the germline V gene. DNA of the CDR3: TGCGCCAGCAGCCGCGGAGGGACCGGGACAGGGGACACTGAAGCTTTCTTT. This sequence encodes CASSRGGTGTGDTEAFF.

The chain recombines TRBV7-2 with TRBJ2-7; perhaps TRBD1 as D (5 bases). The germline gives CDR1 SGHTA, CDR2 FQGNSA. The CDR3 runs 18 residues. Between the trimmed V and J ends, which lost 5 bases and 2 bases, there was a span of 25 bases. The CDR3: CASSPKLVGNLGAYEQYF. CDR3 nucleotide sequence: TGTGCCAGCAGCCCAAAGTTGGTAGGGAACCTAGGGGCCTACGAGCAGTACTTC.

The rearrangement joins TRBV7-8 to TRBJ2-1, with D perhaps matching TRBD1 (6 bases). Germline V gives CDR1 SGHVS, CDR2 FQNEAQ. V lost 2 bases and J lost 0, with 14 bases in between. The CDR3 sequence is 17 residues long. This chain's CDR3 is CASSLTGQMSSYNEQFF. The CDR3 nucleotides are TGTGCCAGCAGCTTAACCGGACAGATGAGCTCCTACAATGAGCAGTTCTTC.

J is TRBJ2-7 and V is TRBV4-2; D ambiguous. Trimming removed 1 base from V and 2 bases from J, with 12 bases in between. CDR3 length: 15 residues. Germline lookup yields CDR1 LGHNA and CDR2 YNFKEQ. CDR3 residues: CASSQGVSGTYEQYF. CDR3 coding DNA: TGTGCCAGCAGCCAAGGGGTTTCGGGTACCTACGAGCAGTACTTC.

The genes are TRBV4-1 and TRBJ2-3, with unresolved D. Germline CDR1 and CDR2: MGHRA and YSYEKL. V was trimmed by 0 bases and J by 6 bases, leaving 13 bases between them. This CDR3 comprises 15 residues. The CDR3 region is CASSQDRSSSDTQYF. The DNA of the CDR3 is TGCGCCAGCAGCCAAGACCGGAGTAGCTCGGATACGCAGTATTTT.

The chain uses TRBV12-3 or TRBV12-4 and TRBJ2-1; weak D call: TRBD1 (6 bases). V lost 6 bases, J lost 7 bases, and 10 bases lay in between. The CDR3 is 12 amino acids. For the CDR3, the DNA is TGTGCCAGCAGCCCAACAGGGAATGAGCAGTTCTTC. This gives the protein CASSPTGNEQFF.

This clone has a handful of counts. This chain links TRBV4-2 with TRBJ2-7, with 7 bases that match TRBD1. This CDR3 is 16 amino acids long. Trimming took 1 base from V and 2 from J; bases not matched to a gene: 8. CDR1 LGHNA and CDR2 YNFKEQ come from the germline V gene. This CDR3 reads CASSQASRQGAYEQYF. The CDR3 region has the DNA TGTGCCAGCAGCCAAGCGTCGAGACAGGGAGCCTACGAGCAGTACTTC.

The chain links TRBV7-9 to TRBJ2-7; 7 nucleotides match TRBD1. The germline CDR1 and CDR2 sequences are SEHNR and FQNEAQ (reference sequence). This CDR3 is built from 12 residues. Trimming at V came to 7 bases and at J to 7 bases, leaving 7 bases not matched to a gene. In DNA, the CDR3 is TGTGCCAGCACCCGACAGGGTGGAGAGCAGTACTTC. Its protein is CASTRQGGEQYF.

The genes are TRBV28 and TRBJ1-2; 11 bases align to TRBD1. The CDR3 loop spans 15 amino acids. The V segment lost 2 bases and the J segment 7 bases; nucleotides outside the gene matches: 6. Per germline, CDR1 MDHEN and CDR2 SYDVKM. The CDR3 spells CASSLNGQGASGYTF. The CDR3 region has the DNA TGTGCCAGCAGTTTAAATGGACAGGGGGCTTCTGGCTACACCTTC.